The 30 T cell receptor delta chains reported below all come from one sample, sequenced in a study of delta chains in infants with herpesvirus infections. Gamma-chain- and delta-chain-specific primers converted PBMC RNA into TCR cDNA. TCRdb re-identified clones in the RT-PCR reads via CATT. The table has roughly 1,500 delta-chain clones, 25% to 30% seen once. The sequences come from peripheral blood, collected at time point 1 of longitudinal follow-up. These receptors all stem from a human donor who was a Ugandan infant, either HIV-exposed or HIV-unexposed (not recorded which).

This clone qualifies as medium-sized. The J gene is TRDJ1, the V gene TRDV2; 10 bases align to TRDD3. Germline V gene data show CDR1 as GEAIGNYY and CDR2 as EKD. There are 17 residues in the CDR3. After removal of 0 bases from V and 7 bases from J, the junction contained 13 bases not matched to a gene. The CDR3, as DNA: TGTGCCTGTGACACCTTACTGGGGGATTCGCGCCCAGTTAAACTCATCTTT. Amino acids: CACDTLLGDSRPVKLIF.

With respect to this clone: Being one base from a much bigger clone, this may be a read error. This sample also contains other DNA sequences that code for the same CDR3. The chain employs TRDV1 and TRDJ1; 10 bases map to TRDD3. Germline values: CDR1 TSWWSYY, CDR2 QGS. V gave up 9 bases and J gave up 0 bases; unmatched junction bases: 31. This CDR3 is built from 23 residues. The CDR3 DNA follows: TGTGCTCTCGGGAATTTCCTACGAATGGCATTACTGGGGGATTCCTATTACACCGATAAACTCATCTTT. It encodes CALGNFLRMALLGDSYYTDKLIF.

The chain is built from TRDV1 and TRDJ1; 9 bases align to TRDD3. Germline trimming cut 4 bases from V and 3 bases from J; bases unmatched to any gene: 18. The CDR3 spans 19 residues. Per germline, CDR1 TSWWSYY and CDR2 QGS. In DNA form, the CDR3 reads TGTGCTCTTGGGGTCGATCCGGACGCCGCTCTGGGGGATTCCGATAAACTCATCTTT. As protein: CALGVDPDAALGDSDKLIF.

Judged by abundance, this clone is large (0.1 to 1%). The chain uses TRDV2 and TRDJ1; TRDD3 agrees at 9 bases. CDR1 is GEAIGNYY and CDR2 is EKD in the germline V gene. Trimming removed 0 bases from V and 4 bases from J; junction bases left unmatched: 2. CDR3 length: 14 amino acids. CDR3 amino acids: CACDTVGGYDKLIF. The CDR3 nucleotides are TGTGCCTGTGACACCGTTGGGGGATACGATAAACTCATCTTT.

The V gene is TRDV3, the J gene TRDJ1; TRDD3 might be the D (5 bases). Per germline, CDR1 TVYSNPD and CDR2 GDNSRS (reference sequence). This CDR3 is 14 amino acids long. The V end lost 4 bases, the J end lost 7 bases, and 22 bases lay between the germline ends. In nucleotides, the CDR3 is TGTGCCTCCATAACCGCGAGTGGGGCACGTAAACTCATCTTT. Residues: CASITASGARKLIF.

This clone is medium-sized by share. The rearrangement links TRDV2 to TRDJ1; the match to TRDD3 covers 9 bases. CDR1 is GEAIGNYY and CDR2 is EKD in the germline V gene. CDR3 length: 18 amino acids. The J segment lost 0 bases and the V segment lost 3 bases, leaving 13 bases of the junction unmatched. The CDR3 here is CACDSAVLGDPYTDKLIF. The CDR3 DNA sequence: TGTGCCTGTGACTCCGCCGTACTGGGGGACCCGTACACCGATAAACTCATCTTT.

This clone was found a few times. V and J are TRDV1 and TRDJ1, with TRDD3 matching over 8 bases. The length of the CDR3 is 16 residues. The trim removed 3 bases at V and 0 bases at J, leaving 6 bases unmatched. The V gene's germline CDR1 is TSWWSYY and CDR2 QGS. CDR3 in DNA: TGTGCTCTTGGGGACTTCCTTGGGGGATACACCGATAAACTCATCTTT. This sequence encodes CALGDFLGGYTDKLIF.

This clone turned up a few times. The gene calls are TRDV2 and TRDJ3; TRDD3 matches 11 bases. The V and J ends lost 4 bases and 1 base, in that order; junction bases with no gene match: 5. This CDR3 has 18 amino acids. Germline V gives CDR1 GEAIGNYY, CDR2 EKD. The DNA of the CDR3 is TGTGCCTGTGATTATGGGGGATACGGTTCCTGGGACACCCGACAGATGTTTTTC. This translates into CACDYGGYGSWDTRQMFF.

The CDR3 reads CALGVRYTGGYTDKLIF. The CDR3 bases are TGTGCTCTTGGGGTACGCTATACTGGGGGGTACACCGATAAACTCATCTTT. The chain is built from TRDV1 and TRDJ1; 8 bases line up with TRDD3. V dropped 4 bases and J dropped 0; count of bases not matched to a gene: 10. CDR3 size: 17 residues. The germline gives CDR1 TSWWSYY, CDR2 QGS.

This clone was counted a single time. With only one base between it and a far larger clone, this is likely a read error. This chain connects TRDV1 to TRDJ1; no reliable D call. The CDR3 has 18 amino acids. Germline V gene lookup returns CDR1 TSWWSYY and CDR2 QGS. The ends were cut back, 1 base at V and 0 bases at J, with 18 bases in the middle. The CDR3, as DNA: TGTGCTCTTGGGGAACCTCGCCACATATTGGAGGACACCGATAAACTCATCTTT. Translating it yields CALGEPRHILEDTDKLIF.

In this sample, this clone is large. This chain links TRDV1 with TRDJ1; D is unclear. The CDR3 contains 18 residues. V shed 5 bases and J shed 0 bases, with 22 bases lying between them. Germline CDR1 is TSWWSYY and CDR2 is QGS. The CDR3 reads CALGPPVHPLRYTDKLIF. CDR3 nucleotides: TGTGCTCTTGGGCCACCGGTACACCCCTTAAGGTACACCGATAAACTCATCTTT.

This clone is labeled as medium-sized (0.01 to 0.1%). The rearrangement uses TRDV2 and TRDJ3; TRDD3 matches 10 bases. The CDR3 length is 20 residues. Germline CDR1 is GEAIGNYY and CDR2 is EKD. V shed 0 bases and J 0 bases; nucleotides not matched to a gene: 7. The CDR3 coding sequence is TGTGCCTGTGACACCGTACTGGGGGATCCTATCTCCTGGGACACCCGACAGATGTTTTTC. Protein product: CACDTVLGDPISWDTRQMFF.

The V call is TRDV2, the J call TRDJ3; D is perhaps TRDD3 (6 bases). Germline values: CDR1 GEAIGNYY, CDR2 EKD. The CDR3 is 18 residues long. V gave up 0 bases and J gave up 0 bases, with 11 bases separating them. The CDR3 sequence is CACDTWGGSSWDTRQMFF. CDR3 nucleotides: TGTGCCTGTGACACCTGGGGGGGGAGCTCCTGGGACACCCGACAGATGTTTTTC.

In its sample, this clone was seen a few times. The DNA for the CDR3 is TGTGCCTGTGACACCGTGTCTTACTGGGGGGATATACGGACCGATAAACTCATCTTT. Translation: CACDTVSYWGDIRTDKLIF. V usage is TRDV2 and J usage is TRDJ1, with 8 bases that match TRDD3. V shed 0 bases, J shed 2 bases, and the junction held 16 bases outside the gene matches. The CDR3 has 19 amino acids. Germline loops: CDR1 GEAIGNYY, CDR2 EKD.

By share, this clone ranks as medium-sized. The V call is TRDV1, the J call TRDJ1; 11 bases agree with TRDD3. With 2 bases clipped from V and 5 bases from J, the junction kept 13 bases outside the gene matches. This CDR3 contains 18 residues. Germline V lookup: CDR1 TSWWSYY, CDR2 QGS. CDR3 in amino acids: CALGETRRELGDTDKLIF. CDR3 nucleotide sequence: TGTGCTCTTGGGGAAACCCGACGAGAGTTGGGGGATACGGATAAACTCATCTTT.

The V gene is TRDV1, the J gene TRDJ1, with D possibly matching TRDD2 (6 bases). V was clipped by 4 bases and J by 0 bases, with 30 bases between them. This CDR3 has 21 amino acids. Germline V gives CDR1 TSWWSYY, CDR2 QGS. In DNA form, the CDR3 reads TGTGCTCTTGGGGTCCCACCAGGACCTTCCCATACCCTTACGTACACCGATAAACTCATCTTT. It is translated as CALGVPPGPSHTLTYTDKLIF.

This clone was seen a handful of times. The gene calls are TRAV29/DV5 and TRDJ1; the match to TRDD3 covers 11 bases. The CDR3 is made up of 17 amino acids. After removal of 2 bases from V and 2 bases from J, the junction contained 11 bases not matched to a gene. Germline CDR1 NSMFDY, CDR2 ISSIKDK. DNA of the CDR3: TGTGCAGCAAGTGGCTCTGGGGGATACAGGAGAACCGATAAACTCATCTTT. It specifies CAASGSGGYRRTDKLIF.

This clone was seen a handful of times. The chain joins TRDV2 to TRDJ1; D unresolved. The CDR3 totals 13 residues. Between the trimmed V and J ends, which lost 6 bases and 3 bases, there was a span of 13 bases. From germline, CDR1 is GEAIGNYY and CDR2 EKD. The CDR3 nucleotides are TGTGCCTGTACCCCCCGTTATCCCGATAAACTCATCTTT. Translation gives CACTPRYPDKLIF.

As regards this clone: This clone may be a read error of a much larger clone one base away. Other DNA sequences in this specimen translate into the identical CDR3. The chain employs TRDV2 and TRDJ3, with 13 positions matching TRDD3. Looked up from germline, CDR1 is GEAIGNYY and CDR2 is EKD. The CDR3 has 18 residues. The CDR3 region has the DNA TGTGCCTGTGACCTACTGGGGGATACGGGCTGGGACACCCGACAGATGTTTTTT. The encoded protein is CACDLLGDTGWDTRQMFF.

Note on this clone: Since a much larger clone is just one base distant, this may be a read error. The CDR3 loop is CALGEVMESKLIF. CDR3 DNA sequence: TGTGCTCTTGGGGAAGTCATGGAGTCTAAACTCATCTTT. The chain combines TRDV1 with TRDJ1, with D uncertain. Per the germline V gene, CDR1 is TSWWSYY and CDR2 is QGS. The CDR3 has 13 amino acids. V gave up 2 bases and J gave up 7 bases, with 11 bases separating them.

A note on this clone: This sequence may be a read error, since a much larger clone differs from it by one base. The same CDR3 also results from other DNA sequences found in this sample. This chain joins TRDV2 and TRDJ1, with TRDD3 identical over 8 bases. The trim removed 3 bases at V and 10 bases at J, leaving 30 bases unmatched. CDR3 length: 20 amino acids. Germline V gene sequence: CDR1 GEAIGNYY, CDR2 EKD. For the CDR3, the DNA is TGTGCCTGTGACCCCGTTGAGATGCGTACTGGGGGGCCTCCCCTGCAGGGACTCATCTTT. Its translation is CACDPVEMRTGGPPLQGLIF.

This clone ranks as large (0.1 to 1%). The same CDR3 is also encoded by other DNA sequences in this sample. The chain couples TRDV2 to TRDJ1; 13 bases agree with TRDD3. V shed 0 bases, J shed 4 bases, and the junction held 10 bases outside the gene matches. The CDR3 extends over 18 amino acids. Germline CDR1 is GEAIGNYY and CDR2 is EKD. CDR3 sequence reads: CACDTVGLGDTKGDKLIF. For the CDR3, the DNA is TGTGCCTGTGACACCGTTGGACTGGGGGATACGAAGGGCGATAAACTCATCTTT.

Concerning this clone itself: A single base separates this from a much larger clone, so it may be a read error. CDR3 in amino acids: CAARRALRPGGYASPSADKLIF. CDR3 nucleotide sequence: TGTGCAGCAAGGCGGGCACTTCGCCCTGGGGGATACGCTTCCCCGAGCGCCGATAAACTCATCTTT. This sequence joins TRAV29/DV5 and TRDJ1; 12 bases line up with TRDD3. CDR3 length: 22 residues. In germline, CDR1 is NSMFDY, CDR2 ISSIKDK. The V and J ends lost 2 bases and 3 bases, in that order; junction bases with no gene match: 26. Together with reference TRAV29/DV5 and TRDJ1, the CDR3 gives the full variable domain: DQQVKQNSPSLSVQEGRISILNCDYTNSMFDYFLWYKKYPAEGPTFLISISSIKDKNEDGRFTVFLNKSAKHLSLHIVPSQPGDSAVYFCAARRALRPGGYASPSADKLIFGKGTRVTVEP.

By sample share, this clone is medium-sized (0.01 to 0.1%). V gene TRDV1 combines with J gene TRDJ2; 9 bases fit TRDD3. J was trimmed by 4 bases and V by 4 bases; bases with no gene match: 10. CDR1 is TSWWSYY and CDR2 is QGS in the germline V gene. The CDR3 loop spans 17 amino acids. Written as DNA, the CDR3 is TGTGCTCTTGGGGTCTCATACTGGGGGACACAGACAGCACAACTCTTCTTT. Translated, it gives CALGVSYWGTQTAQLFF.

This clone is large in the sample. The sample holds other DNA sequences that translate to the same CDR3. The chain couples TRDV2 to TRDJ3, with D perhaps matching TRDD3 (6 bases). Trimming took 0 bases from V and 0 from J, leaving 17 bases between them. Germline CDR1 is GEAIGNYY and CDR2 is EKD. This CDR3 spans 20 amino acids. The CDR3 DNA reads TGTGCCTGTGACACCTGGAGCCTGGGGATTCACTCCTGGGACACCCGACAGATGTTTTTC. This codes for CACDTWSLGIHSWDTRQMFF.

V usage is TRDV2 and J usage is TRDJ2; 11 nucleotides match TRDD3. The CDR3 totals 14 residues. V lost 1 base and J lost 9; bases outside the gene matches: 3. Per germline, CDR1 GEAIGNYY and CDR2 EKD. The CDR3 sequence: CACDTLGDTSQLFF. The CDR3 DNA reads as TGTGCCTGTGACACTCTGGGGGATACCTCACAACTCTTCTTT.

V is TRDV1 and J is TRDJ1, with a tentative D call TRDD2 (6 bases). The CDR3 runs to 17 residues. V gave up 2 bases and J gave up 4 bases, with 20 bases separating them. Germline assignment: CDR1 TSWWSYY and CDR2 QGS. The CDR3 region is CALGEIFLTPVCDKLIF. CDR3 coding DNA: TGTGCTCTTGGGGAAATCTTCCTGACCCCCGTTTGCGATAAACTCATCTTT.

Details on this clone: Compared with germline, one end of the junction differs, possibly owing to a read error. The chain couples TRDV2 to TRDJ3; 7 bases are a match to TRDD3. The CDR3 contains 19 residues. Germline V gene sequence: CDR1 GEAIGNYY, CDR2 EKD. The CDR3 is CAFDTWGPGSSWDTLQMFF. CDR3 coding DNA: TGTGCCTTTGACACCTGGGGGCCCGGCAGCTCCTGGGACACCCTACAGATGTTTTTC.

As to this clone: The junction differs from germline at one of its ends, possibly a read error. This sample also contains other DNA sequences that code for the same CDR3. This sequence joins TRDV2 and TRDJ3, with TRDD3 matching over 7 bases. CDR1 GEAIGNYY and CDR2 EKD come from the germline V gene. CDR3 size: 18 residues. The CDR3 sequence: CACDTWGTSSWDTRQMFF. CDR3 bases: TGTGCCTGTGACACCTGGGGGACAAGCTCCTGGGACACCCGGCAGATGTTTTTC.

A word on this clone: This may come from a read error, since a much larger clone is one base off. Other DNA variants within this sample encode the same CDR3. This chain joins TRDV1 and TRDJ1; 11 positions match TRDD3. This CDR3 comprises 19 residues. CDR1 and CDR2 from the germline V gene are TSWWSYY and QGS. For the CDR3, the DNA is TGTGCTCTGGGGGGACTTTCTCTTTCCTATCTGGGGGATACTTGGGGACTCATCTTT. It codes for CALGGLSLSYLGDTWGLIF.